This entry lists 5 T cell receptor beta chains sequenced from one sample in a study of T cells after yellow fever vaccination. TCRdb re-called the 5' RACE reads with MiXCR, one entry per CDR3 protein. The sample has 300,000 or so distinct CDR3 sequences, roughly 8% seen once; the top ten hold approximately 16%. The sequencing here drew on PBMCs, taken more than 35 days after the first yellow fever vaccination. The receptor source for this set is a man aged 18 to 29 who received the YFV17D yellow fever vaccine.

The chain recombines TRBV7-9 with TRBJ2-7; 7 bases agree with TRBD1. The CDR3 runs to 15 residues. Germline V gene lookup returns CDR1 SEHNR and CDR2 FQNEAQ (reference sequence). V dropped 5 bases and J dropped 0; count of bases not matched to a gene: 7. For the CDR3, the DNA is TGTGCCAGCAGCCATGGACAGGCGGGCTCCTACGAGCAGTACGTC. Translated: CASSHGQAGSYEQYV.

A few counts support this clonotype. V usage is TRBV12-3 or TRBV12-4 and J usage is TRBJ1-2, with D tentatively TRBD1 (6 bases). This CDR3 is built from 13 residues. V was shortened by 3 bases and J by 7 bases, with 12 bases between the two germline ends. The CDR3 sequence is CASSLVRGSGYTF. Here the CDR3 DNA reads TGTGCCAGCAGTTTGGTTAGGGGGAGTGGCTACACCTTC.

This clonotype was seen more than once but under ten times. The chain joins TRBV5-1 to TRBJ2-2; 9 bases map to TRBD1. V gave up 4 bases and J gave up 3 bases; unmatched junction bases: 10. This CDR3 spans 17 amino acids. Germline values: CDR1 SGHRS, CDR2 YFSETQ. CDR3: CASSPFTGTGYTGELFF. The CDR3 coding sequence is TGCGCCAGCAGCCCCTTCACCGGGACAGGGTACACCGGGGAGCTGTTTTTT.

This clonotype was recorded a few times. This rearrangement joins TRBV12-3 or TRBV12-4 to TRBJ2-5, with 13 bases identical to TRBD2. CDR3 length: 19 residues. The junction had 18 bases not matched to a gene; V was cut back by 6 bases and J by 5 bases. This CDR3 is CASSPRGVGTSGDGETQYF. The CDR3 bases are TGTGCCAGCAGCCCCCGCGGAGTAGGGACTAGCGGGGACGGGGAGACCCAGTACTTC.

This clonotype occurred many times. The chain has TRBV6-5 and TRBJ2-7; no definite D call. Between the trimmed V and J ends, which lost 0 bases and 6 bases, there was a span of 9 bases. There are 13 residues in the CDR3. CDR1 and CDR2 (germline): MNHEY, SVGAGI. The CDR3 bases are TGTGCCAGCAGTTACTCGATGGGTTCCGAGCAGTACGTC. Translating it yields CASSYSMGSEQYV.